These T cell receptor beta chains were read from a single sample in a study of identical twins. TCRdb redid the calling of the 5' RACE reads with MiXCR, one entry per CDR3 protein. The sample holds 690,000 or so distinct CDR3 sequences; 8% to 9% are singletons and the top ten take more than 0.75%. These same records also appear under a second study, on yellow fever vaccine responses in identical twins.

Source material: PBMCs. The receptors were gathered from a woman aged 18-29 years in good health. The CDR3 runs from the conserved cysteine through the conserved F or W. The D gene is left open where the match is weak. The size entry is marked missing in some rows and otherwise reads once, few, many or a size class.

>TRBJ2-3|TRBV20-1|few|TRBD2
CSAGGLWLAGGSDTQYF
TGCAGTGCTGGAGGGCTTTGGCTAGCGGGAGGTTCAGATACGCAGTATTTT
>TRBJ2-7|TRBV28|-|TRBD2
CASSLWGGGTYEQYF
TGTGCCAGCAGTTTATGGGGCGGGGGGACCTACGAGCAGTACTTC
>TRBJ2-5|TRBV6-1|few|TRBD2
CASSPAVAGGQETQYF
TGTGCCAGCAGTCCCGCTGTAGCGGGGGGGCAAGAGACCCAGTACTTC
>TRBJ2-7|TRBV7-2|few|-
CASSSRDTTYEQYF
TGTGCCAGCAGCTCCCGGGACACGACCTACGAGCAGTACTTC
>TRBJ2-4|TRBV4-2|few|TRBD2
CASSHSPGGDIQYF
TGTGCCAGCAGCCACTCTCCGGGAGGAGACATTCAGTACTTC
>TRBJ2-7|TRBV12-3/TRBV12-4|many|-
CASSFGGRSSYEQYF
TGTGCCAGCAGTTTTGGGGGCCGCTCCTCCTACGAGCAGTACTTC
>TRBJ2-7|TRBV7-9|many|-
CASSLSPAGYEQYF
TGTGCCAGCAGCTTATCCCCGGCGGGGTACGAGCAGTACTTC
>TRBJ2-7|TRBV3-1|few|TRBD1
CASSSGTGWYEQYF
TGTGCCAGCAGCTCCGGGACAGGGTGGTACGAGCAGTACTTC
>TRBJ1-1|TRBV7-9|many|-
CASSPRGQNTEAFF
TGTGCCAGCAGCCCTAGGGGACAGAACACTGAAGCTTTCTTT
>TRBJ2-2|TRBV10-3|-|TRBD1
CAITENRGTGELFF
TGTGCCATCACCGAAAACAGGGGAACCGGGGAGCTGTTTTTT
>TRBJ1-4|TRBV5-8|many|-
CASSLTDSEKLFF
TGTGCCAGCAGCCTTACGGACAGTGAAAAACTGTTTTTT
>TRBJ2-5|TRBV28|few|-
CASSSREGVAEETQYF
TGTGCCAGCAGTTCTCGTGAGGGGGTTGCTGAAGAGACCCAGTACTTC
>TRBJ1-5|TRBV5-1|many|-
CASSSQPEAQPQHF
TGCGCCAGCAGCTCCCAGCCTGAGGCTCAGCCCCAGCATTTT
>TRBJ2-1|TRBV27|-|-
CASTYDRPNRDEQFF
TGTGCCAGCACCTATGACAGGCCTAATCGGGATGAGCAGTTCTTC
>TRBJ2-3|TRBV6-2/TRBV6-3|-|TRBD1
CASSDRTGGPDTQYF
TGTGCCAGCAGTGACCGGACAGGGGGCCCAGATACGCAGTATTTT
>TRBJ1-2|TRBV9|few|-
CASSPAGGVGYTF
TGTGCCAGCAGTCCCGCGGGGGGTGTGGGCTACACCTTC
>TRBJ2-7|TRBV28|few|TRBD2
CASSRSGRDYEQYF
TGTGCCAGCAGCCGTTCCGGGAGGGACTACGAGCAGTACTTC
>TRBJ2-1|TRBV7-8|many|-
CASSFAKNGYEQFF
TGTGCCAGCAGCTTTGCGAAAAACGGGTATGAGCAGTTCTTC
>TRBJ2-7|TRBV3-1|many|-
CASSPGGSYEQYF
TGTGCCAGCAGCCCAGGGGGGTCCTACGAGCAGTACTTC
>TRBJ2-2|TRBV7-9|once|-
CASSHTGTTNTGELFF
TGTGCCAGCAGCCACACCGGGACGACGAACACCGGGGAGCTGTTTTTT
>TRBJ2-2|TRBV20-1|-|-
CSAQARGMTGELFF
TGCAGTGCTCAAGCGAGGGGTATGACCGGGGAGCTGTTTTTT
>TRBJ2-3|TRBV7-3|many|-
CASSFRGPMDTQYF
TGTGCCAGCAGCTTCCGGGGGCCGATGGATACGCAGTATTTT
>TRBJ2-3|TRBV10-3|many|TRBD2
CAIRTSGEDTQYF
TGTGCCATAAGGACTAGCGGGGAAGATACGCAGTATTTT
>TRBJ1-4|TRBV15|few|-
CATSRAMGANEKLFF
TGTGCCACCAGCAGAGCCATGGGGGCAAATGAAAAACTGTTTTTT
>TRBJ2-1|TRBV7-8|few|TRBD2
CASSLSLTSGSAWFF
TGTGCCAGCAGCTTATCCCTGACTAGCGGGAGCGCCTGGTTCTTC
>TRBJ1-1|TRBV6-1|-|TRBD1
CASSKTGRNTEAFF
TGTGCCAGCAGTAAGACAGGGCGGAACACTGAAGCTTTCTTT
>TRBJ2-2|TRBV5-1|many|-
CASSPRGWAGELFF
TGCGCCAGCAGCCCGCGGGGCTGGGCCGGGGAGCTGTTTTTT
>TRBJ1-1|TRBV12-3/TRBV12-4|many|TRBD1
CASRGTGSLMNTEAFF
TGTGCCAGCAGGGGGACAGGGAGCCTCATGAACACTGAAGCTTTCTTT
>TRBJ1-5|TRBV28|few|-
CASSQTDWGSQPQHF
TGTGCCAGCAGCCAAACGGACTGGGGGAGTCAGCCCCAGCATTTT
>TRBJ2-5|TRBV19|few|TRBD2
CASSPAGDGTQYF
TGTGCCAGTAGTCCAGCGGGAGACGGAACCCAGTACTTC
>TRBJ2-1|TRBV5-6|many|TRBD2
CASSLGAGATNEQFF
TGTGCCAGCAGCTTAGGAGCGGGAGCGACCAATGAGCAGTTCTTC
>TRBJ2-3|TRBV12-3/TRBV12-4|few|TRBD1
CASSPTGISTDTQYF
TGTGCCAGCAGCCCGACAGGGATTAGCACAGATACGCAGTATTTT
>TRBJ2-7|TRBV7-2|many|-
CASSSRSASYEQYF
TGTGCCAGCAGCTCCCGGTCAGCCAGCTACGAGCAGTACTTC
>TRBJ2-1|TRBV11-3|once|TRBD1
CASSLRTGTTGQFF
TGTGCCAGCAGCTTAAGGACAGGAACGACAGGACAGTTCTTC
>TRBJ1-2|TRBV7-2|-|TRBD1
CASSLGTGKGYGYTF
TGTGCCAGCAGCTTAGGGACAGGGAAGGGCTATGGCTACACCTTC
>TRBJ2-7|TRBV7-9|-|-
CASSSGQRIVEQYF
TGTGCCAGCAGCTCCGGACAGCGAATAGTAGAGCAGTACTTC
>TRBJ2-7|TRBV7-2|few|-
CASSWSPSDPRYEQYF
TGTGCCAGCAGCTGGTCCCCTAGCGATCCCCGCTACGAGCAGTACTTC
>TRBJ2-1|TRBV15|few|TRBD2
CATSRDPGRGGGYNEQFF
TGTGCCACCAGCAGAGATCCCGGCCGGGGCGGGGGATACAATGAGCAGTTCTTC
>TRBJ2-7|TRBV20-1|-|-
CSAHGPGLFSSYEQYF
TGCAGTGCCCATGGGCCGGGGCTTTTCAGCTCCTACGAGCAGTACTTC
>TRBJ2-3|TRBV11-1|few|TRBD1
CASSLRDRALTNFTDTQYF
TGTGCCAGCAGCTTACGGGACAGGGCTCTTACAAACTTCACAGATACGCAGTATTTT
>TRBJ2-7|TRBV27|few|-
CASSTTPGAYEQYF
TGTGCCAGCAGTACTACCCCGGGGGCCTACGAGCAGTACTTC
>TRBJ1-2|TRBV9|-|-
CASSPRGFSSGYTF
TGTGCCAGCAGCCCCCGAGGGTTTTCGAGTGGCTACACCTTC
>TRBJ2-7|TRBV5-6|few|-
CASSLWPTPVEQYF
TGTGCCAGCAGCTTGTGGCCCACCCCGGTCGAGCAGTACTTC
>TRBJ2-2|TRBV5-5|-|TRBD2
CASSLGLADTNTGELFF
TGTGCCAGCAGCTTAGGACTAGCGGATACGAACACCGGGGAGCTGTTTTTT
>TRBJ1-6|TRBV18|few|TRBD1
CASSPDRGPGSPLHF
TGTGCCAGCTCACCGGACAGGGGCCCAGGTTCACCCCTCCACTTT
>TRBJ2-7|TRBV10-3|-|-
CAISDLAGTGNILAGGEQYF
TGTGCCATCAGTGACCTGGCCGGGACAGGGAATATACTAGCGGGTGGCGAGCAGTACTTC